This entry lists 22 T cell receptor beta chains sequenced from one sample in a study of cytomegalovirus exposure and HLA in healthy donors. This PCR relied on a set of 60 Vbeta primers and 13 Jbeta primers. The table came from immunoSEQ multiplex PCR; TCRdb's copy has only in-frame clones and leaves some out. The table lists some 190,000 clones, about 80% of them singletons. The sample taken for sequencing was PBMCs. Source of these receptors: a man aged 35 to 55 in good health and CMV-seropositive.

In its sample, this clone was seen a few times. This rearrangement joins TRBV6-5 to TRBJ1-5, with D maybe TRBD1 (5 bases). V gave up 2 bases and J gave up 6 bases, with 11 bases separating them. CDR1 and CDR2 from the germline V gene are MNHEY and SVGAGI. This CDR3 region has 14 residues. This chain's CDR3 is CASSYARDSQPQHF. The CDR3 DNA sequence: TGTGCCAGCAGTTACGCCAGGGATAGTCAGCCCCAGCATTTT.

The chain is built from TRBV4-1 and TRBJ2-3; D is ambiguous. The CDR3 is 13 residues long. Germline assignment: CDR1 MGHRA and CDR2 YSYEKL. Trimming removed 1 base at V and 6 bases at J, with 8 bases between. This CDR3 reads CASSQVYADTQYF. Here the CDR3 DNA reads TGCGCCAGCAGCCAAGTATATGCGGATACGCAGTATTTT.

V is TRBV4-1 and J is TRBJ2-7, with 7 bases identical to TRBD1. J was trimmed by 2 bases and V by 0 bases; bases with no gene match: 7. Germline CDR1 reads MGHRA; CDR2 reads YSYEKL. CDR3 length: 16 amino acids. The CDR3 DNA reads TGCGCCAGCAGCCAAGATGGCAGGGGGATCCCCTACGAGCAGTACTTC. Translating gives CASSQDGRGIPYEQYF.

The chain uses TRBV2 and TRBJ1-4; possible D gene TRBD1, 6 bases. V lost 5 bases and J lost 7, with 23 bases in between. The CDR3 extends over 17 amino acids. In germline, CDR1 is SNHLY, CDR2 FYNNEI. The CDR3 DNA is TGTGCCAGCAGTCCACAGGGATTGTTGCCCGCCGGTGAAAAACTGTTTTTT. This gives the protein CASSPQGLLPAGEKLFF.

This clone was counted a few times. For the CDR3, the DNA is TGTGCCAGTAGTGAGGCGGGGGGTAATAATGAGCAGTTCTTC. It translates to CASSEAGGNNEQFF. The chain recombines TRBV19 with TRBJ2-1; 8 nucleotides align to TRBD2. V trimming: 5 bases; J trimming: 7 bases; junction bases outside the gene matches: 7. This CDR3 contains 14 residues. Germline V gene data show CDR1 as LNHDA and CDR2 as SQIVND (reference sequence).

This chain joins TRBV18 and TRBJ2-3; the D gene is possibly TRBD2 (6 bases). Germline CDR1 is KGHSH and CDR2 is LQKENI. The ends were cut back, 3 bases at V and 8 bases at J, with 30 bases in the middle. The CDR3 covers 19 residues. CDR3 protein: CASSPLLVRAGPILGTQYF. Written as DNA, the CDR3 is TGTGCCAGCTCACCGTTATTAGTCCGGGCGGGACCTATCCTTGGTACGCAGTATTTT.

The V and J genes are TRBV15 and TRBJ1-2; 10 bases are shared with TRBD1. This CDR3 comprises 14 residues. Losses at the gene ends were 3 bases for V and 5 bases for J; bases not matched to a gene: 3. Per the germline V gene, CDR1 is LNHNV and CDR2 is YYDKDF (reference sequence). CDR3 protein: CATSRGQGPYGYTF. As DNA, the CDR3 is TGTGCCACCAGCAGGGGACAGGGGCCATATGGCTACACCTTC.

This clone appeared a single time. CDR3 residues: CASSQGASGSSYNEQFF. CDR3 nucleotide sequence: TGCGCCAGCAGCCAAGGGGCTAGCGGGAGCTCCTACAATGAGCAGTTCTTC. The chain employs TRBV4-3 and TRBJ2-1; 10 bases fit TRBD2. The CDR3 has 17 amino acids. CDR1 and CDR2 (germline): LGHNA, YSLEER. The ends lost 1 base at V and 0 bases at J; junction bases unmatched: 3.

This chain joins TRBV9 and TRBJ1-2; D call uncertain. The CDR3 loop spans 13 amino acids. Trimming stripped 6 bases from V and 3 bases from J, with 12 bases between. Germline V CDR1 and CDR2: SGDLS, YYNGEE. CDR3 region: CASTPAGDYGYTF. As DNA, the CDR3 is TGTGCCAGCACTCCAGCAGGTGACTATGGCTACACCTTC.

V gene TRBV10-3 combines with J gene TRBJ2-1, with D unclear. CDR3 size: 13 residues. CDR1 is ENHRY and CDR2 is SYGVKD in the germline V gene. The V end was cut by 3 bases, the J end by 4 bases, with 7 bases between. The CDR3: CAISEDTYNEQFF. The CDR3 DNA reads TGTGCCATCAGTGAAGACACATACAATGAGCAGTTCTTC.

In this sample, this clone turned up a few times. CDR3 sequence (DNA): TGTGCCAGCAGTGACTCCGTGCGTCAGCCCCAGCATTTT. Translation: CASSDSVRQPQHF. V is TRBV2 and J is TRBJ1-5; unclear D gene. V lost 3 bases and J 6 bases, leaving 9 bases between the germline ends. The CDR3 runs 13 residues. The germline gives CDR1 SNHLY, CDR2 FYNNEI. Full variable domain (remainder filled in from reference TRBV2 and TRBJ1-5): EPEVTQTPSHQVTQMGQEVILRCVPISNHLYFYWYRQILGQKVEFLVSFYNNEISEKSEIFDDQFSVERPDGSNFTLKIRSTKLEDSAMYFCASSDSVRQPQHFGDGTRLSIL.

The chain carries TRBV4-3 and TRBJ2-7; 9 nucleotides match TRBD1. V shed 3 bases, J shed 0 bases, and the junction held 6 bases outside the gene matches. The CDR3 extends over 16 amino acids. CDR1 and CDR2 (germline): LGHNA, YSLEER. The CDR3 region is CASSHGTGRDSYEQYF. The CDR3 DNA reads as TGCGCCAGCAGCCACGGGACAGGGAGGGACTCCTACGAGCAGTACTTC.

The gene calls are TRBV11-2 and TRBJ1-5, with a weak D call TRBD1 (5 bases). Germline CDR1 is SGHAT and CDR2 is FQNNGV. The V end was cut by 1 base, the J end by 8 bases, with 12 bases between. The CDR3 spans 14 residues. In DNA, the CDR3 is TGTGCCAGCAGCTTAGGTCAGGGAAGTGAGCCCCAGCATTTT. This translates into CASSLGQGSEPQHF.

V gene TRBV7-2 combines with J gene TRBJ2-1; the D gene is possibly TRBD2 (6 bases). V lost 5 bases to trimming and J lost 0 bases, with 17 bases between them. CDR3 length: 17 residues. CDR1 SGHTA and CDR2 FQGNSA come from the germline V gene. This chain's CDR3 is CASSPGWGVHSYNEQFF. The DNA for the CDR3 is TGTGCCAGCAGCCCAGGGTGGGGGGTGCACTCCTACAATGAGCAGTTCTTC.

This clone was found a few times. The CDR3 here is CSAGTSGRKRPRTDTQYF. The CDR3 region has the DNA TGCAGCGCCGGGACTAGCGGGAGGAAAAGGCCGCGCACAGATACGCAGTATTTT. This chain joins TRBV29-1 and TRBJ2-3, with TRBD2 identical over 15 bases. J was trimmed by 1 base and V by 7 bases; bases with no gene match: 12. Looked up from germline, CDR1 is SQVTM and CDR2 is ANQGSEA. CDR3 size: 18 residues.

The chain recombines TRBV4-2 with TRBJ2-3; 8 bases are a match to TRBD2. The CDR3 has 18 residues. Germline V gives CDR1 LGHNA, CDR2 YNFKEQ. With V trimmed by 4 bases and J by 4 bases, 16 bases remained unmatched. The CDR3 region has the DNA TGTGCCAGCAGCCCCTCGGGTAGCGGGATGATCGGGGCAGATACGCAGTATTTT. Encoded protein: CASSPSGSGMIGADTQYF.

The chain has TRBV11-2 and TRBJ2-1; TRBD2 agrees at 7 bases. The J segment lost 6 bases and the V segment lost 7 bases, leaving 18 bases of the junction unmatched. This CDR3 is built from 17 residues. Looked up from germline, CDR1 is SGHAT and CDR2 is FQNNGV. This CDR3 is CASTPGLVGERANEQFF. The CDR3 nucleotides are TGTGCCAGCACTCCAGGACTAGTTGGGGAGAGGGCCAATGAGCAGTTCTTC.

V usage is TRBV7-9 and J usage is TRBJ2-7, with D possibly matching TRBD1 (5 bases). Trimming pared 0 bases from V and 2 bases from J, leaving 11 bases between. From germline, CDR1 is SEHNR and CDR2 FQNEAQ (reference sequence). CDR3 length equals 15 residues. The CDR3 reads CASSLALGVAYEQYF. CDR3 in DNA: TGTGCCAGCAGCTTAGCCTTAGGGGTCGCCTACGAGCAGTACTTC. The full variable domain, with the rest looked up from reference TRBV7-9 and TRBJ2-7, is DTGVSQNPRHKITKRGQNVTFRCDPISEHNRLYWYRQTLGQGPEFLTYFQNEAQLEKSRLLSDRFSAERPKGSFSTLEIQRTEQGDSAMYLCASSLALGVAYEQYFGPGTRLTVT.

The V gene is TRBV7-8, the J gene TRBJ2-1, with 8 bases that match TRBD2. V was pared by 5 bases and J by 4 bases, with 10 bases of the junction left unmatched. CDR1 is SGHVS and CDR2 is FQNEAQ in the germline V gene. The CDR3 is 16 residues long. The chain's CDR3 is CASSGGEREGYNEQFF. CDR3 bases: TGTGCCAGCAGCGGGGGGGAACGGGAGGGGTACAATGAGCAGTTCTTC. Looking up the rest from reference TRBV7-8 and TRBJ2-1 gives the full variable domain: GAGVSQSPRYKVAKRGQDVALRCDPISGHVSLFWYQQALGQGPEFLTYFQNEAQLDKSGLPSDRFFAERPEGSVSTLKIQRTQQEDSAVYLCASSGGEREGYNEQFFGPGTRLTVL.

The chain joins TRBV4-1 to TRBJ2-7; 10 bases map to TRBD2. This CDR3 contains 17 residues. The V segment lost 1 base and the J segment 0 bases; nucleotides outside the gene matches: 6. Germline CDR1 MGHRA, CDR2 YSYEKL. CDR3 loop: CASSQALSGGVSYEQYF. In DNA form, the CDR3 reads TGCGCCAGCAGCCAAGCTTTAAGCGGGGGGGTCTCCTACGAGCAGTACTTC.

The chain couples TRBV5-1 to TRBJ1-4; D is ambiguous. Germline-derived CDR1 and CDR2 are SGHRS and YFSETQ. CDR3 length: 13 residues. Trimming cost V 5 bases and J 4 bases, with 9 bases left between them. The CDR3 DNA is TGCGCCAGCAGAGAGGGTGTTAATGAAAAACTGTTTTTT. It codes for CASREGVNEKLFF.

This rearrangement joins TRBV29-1 to TRBJ1-2; no reliable D call. Deletions cut 8 bases from V and 3 bases from J, with 10 bases between. Germline CDR1 reads SQVTM; CDR2 reads ANQGSEA. The CDR3 sequence is 11 residues long. CDR3 coding DNA: TGCAGCACGCCCGCAGACTATGGCTACACCTTC. It yields the protein CSTPADYGYTF.